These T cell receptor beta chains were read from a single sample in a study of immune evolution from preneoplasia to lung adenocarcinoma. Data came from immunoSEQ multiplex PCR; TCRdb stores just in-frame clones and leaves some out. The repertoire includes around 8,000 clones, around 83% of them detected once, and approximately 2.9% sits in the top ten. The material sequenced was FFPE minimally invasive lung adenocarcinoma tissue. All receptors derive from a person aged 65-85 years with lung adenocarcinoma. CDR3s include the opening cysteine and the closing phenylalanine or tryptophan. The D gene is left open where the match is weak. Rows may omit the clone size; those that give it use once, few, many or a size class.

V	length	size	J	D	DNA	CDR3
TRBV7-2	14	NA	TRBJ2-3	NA	TGTGCCAGCAGCTTTCTTTCAACCACAGATACGCAGTATTTT	CASSFLSTTDTQYF
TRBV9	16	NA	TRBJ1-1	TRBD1	TGTGCCAGCAGCGTTGGAGGGACAGGGAAGAACACTGAAGCTTTCTTT	CASSVGGTGKNTEAFF
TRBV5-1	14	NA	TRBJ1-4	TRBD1	TGCGCCAGCACTGAAAGACAGGGCGGAGAAAAACTGTTTTTT	CASTERQGGEKLFF
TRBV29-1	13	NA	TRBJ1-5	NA	TGCAGCGTTGAAGTTGCGAGGGATCAGCCCCAGCATTTT	CSVEVARDQPQHF
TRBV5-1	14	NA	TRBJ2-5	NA	TGCGCCAGCAGCGGGGGATGGGGAGGAGAGACCCAGTACTTC	CASSGGWGGETQYF
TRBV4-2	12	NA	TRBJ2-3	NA	TGTGCCAGCAGCCAAGATCGCGATACGCAGTATTTT	CASSQDRDTQYF
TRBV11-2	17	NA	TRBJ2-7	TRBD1	TGTGCCAGCAGCTTAGATCTCTCCCAGGGGGCTAGGTACGAGCAGTACTTC	CASSLDLSQGARYEQYF
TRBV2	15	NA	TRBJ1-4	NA	TGTGCCAGCAGTGGTAAGGGGGTAATTAATGAAAAACTGTTTTTT	CASSGKGVINEKLFF
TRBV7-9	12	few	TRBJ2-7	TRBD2	TGTGCCAGCAGCAAGGGACTAGCGGGGACGTACTTC	CASSKGLAGTYF
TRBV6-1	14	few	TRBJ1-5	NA	TGTGCCAGCAGTGAAGAATGGGCTCAATGGCCCCAGCATTTT	CASSEEWAQWPQHF